This T cell receptor beta chain was identified in a study of cytomegalovirus exposure and HLA in healthy donors. Study conclusions and caveats: Subsequent analysis revealed that first-cohort TCR clusters tended to co-occur in the 110 or so validation repertoires. It was confirmed in vitro that a few of the CMV-associated chains were specific for CMV antigens.

This table comes from immunoSEQ multiplex PCR, and its TCRdb copy is limited to in-frame clones, with some not included. Of about 73,000 clones in the sample, 70% to 90% were seen once. As regards this clone: Its cognate antigen is unknown.

Sequenced sample: PBMCs. This sequence was found in a woman younger than 35 in good health and CMV-seropositive.

CDR3 loop: CASSQEVRTASMNTEAFF. In nucleotides, the CDR3 is TGCGCCAGCAGCCAAGAAGTCCGGACAGCCAGTATGAACACTGAAGCTTTCTTT. The rearrangement joins TRBV4-1 to TRBJ1-1, with a possible D match to TRBD1 (6 bases). From germline, CDR1 is MGHRA and CDR2 YSYEKL. Trimming removed 0 bases from V and 0 bases from J, with 17 bases in between. The CDR3 has 18 residues.